Shown below are 17 T cell receptor beta chains from a single sample sequenced in a study of T cell repertoires in cytomegalovirus infection. One entry per CDR3 protein, called by TCRdb with MiXCR from the reads. The table records around 170,000 distinct CDR3 sequences, under 15% of them present only once. Specimen: PBMCs. Every receptor here comes from a human donor in good health (CMV status not recorded). Some clones in this sample may be carry-over from other donors' samples.

The CDR3 DNA reads as TGTGCCAGCAGTTCACTTCGCTACAATGAGCAGTTCTTC. It specifies CASSSLRYNEQFF. The rearrangement joins TRBV6-2 or TRBV6-3 to TRBJ2-1; D is ambiguous. The CDR3 contains 13 residues. CDR1 is MNHEY, CDR2 SVGEGT, per germline. V lost 4 bases to trimming and J lost 3 bases, with 7 bases between them.

The genes are TRBV20-1 and TRBJ2-4, with 9 bases lining up with TRBD2. CDR1 and CDR2 (germline): DFQATT, SNEGSKA (reference sequence). The V and J ends lost 4 bases and 1 base, in that order; junction bases with no gene match: 14. The CDR3 is made up of 18 amino acids. The CDR3 here is CSATRNEGTSLAKNIQYF. The CDR3 nucleotides read TGCAGTGCTACCCGGAATGAGGGGACTAGCCTGGCCAAAAACATTCAGTACTTC.

V is TRBV2 and J is TRBJ1-2; D may be TRBD1 (6 bases). V shed 8 bases and J shed 0 bases, with 16 bases lying between them. Per germline, CDR1 SNHLY and CDR2 FYNNEI. This CDR3 spans 15 amino acids. In DNA form, the CDR3 reads TGTGCCAGCGGGTCCCGGGGACAACCTAACTATGGCTACACCTTC. Its translation: CASGSRGQPNYGYTF.

This clonotype was recorded a few times. V gene TRBV12-3 or TRBV12-4 combines with J gene TRBJ1-1; D is unclear. The CDR3 is 14 amino acids. V lost 3 bases and J 0 bases, leaving 8 bases between the germline ends. CDR3 in amino acids: CASSFTKMNTEAFF. DNA of the CDR3: TGTGCCAGCAGTTTTACAAAAATGAACACTGAAGCTTTCTTT.

The V gene is TRBV25-1, the J gene TRBJ2-7; 9 nucleotides align to TRBD2. There are 15 residues in the CDR3. Trimming at V came to 6 bases and at J to 5 bases, leaving 11 bases not matched to a gene. The germline V gene has CDR1 MGHDK and CDR2 SYGVNS. The CDR3, as DNA: TGTGCCAGCAGCGACCATAGCGGGAGAGGGGACGAGCAGTACTTC. Protein product: CASSDHSGRGDEQYF.

There are many counts of this clonotype. The rearrangement links TRBV11-1 to TRBJ2-7; D is perhaps TRBD1 (7 bases). This CDR3 has 16 amino acids. V lost 3 bases to trimming and J lost 0 bases, with 15 bases between them. Germline-derived CDR1 and CDR2 are SGHAT and FQDESV (reference sequence). CDR3: CASSLAGQLRSYEQYF. The CDR3 nucleotides read TGTGCCAGCAGCTTGGCGGGACAGCTCCGCTCCTACGAGCAGTACTTC.

This clonotype showed up many times. The V call is TRBV7-2, the J call TRBJ1-1, with D hard to call. The CDR3 is made up of 13 amino acids. V lost 3 bases, J lost 1 base, and 6 bases lay in between. Germline V gene data show CDR1 as SGHTA and CDR2 as FQGNSA. The CDR3 loop is CASSLERNTEAFF. The CDR3 region has the DNA TGTGCCAGCAGCTTGGAGAGGAACACTGAAGCTTTCTTT.

In its sample, this clonotype was seen many times. This chain links TRBV7-2 with TRBJ1-5; the D is unclear. CDR1 SGHTA and CDR2 FQGNSA come from the germline V gene. V gave up 2 bases and J gave up 3 bases, with 5 bases separating them. This CDR3 has 13 amino acids. CDR3 bases: TGTGCCAGCAGCTTACGGGACAATCAGCCCCAGCATTTT. It encodes CASSLRDNQPQHF.

This clonotype showed up just a few times. The chain is built from TRBV12-3 or TRBV12-4 and TRBJ1-2, with D unresolved. The CDR3 runs to 14 residues. The V and J ends lost 7 bases and 3 bases respectively, with 15 bases between them. CDR3 nucleotides: TGTGCCAGCAATGACAAGGCCCTCCACTATGGCTACACCTTC. It translates to CASNDKALHYGYTF.

In its sample, this clonotype was seen many times. This rearrangement joins TRBV7-2 to TRBJ2-7; 8 bases map to TRBD1. Germline values: CDR1 SGHTA, CDR2 FQGNSA. This CDR3 has 14 amino acids. The trim removed 0 bases at V and 7 bases at J, leaving 5 bases unmatched. The CDR3 loop is CASSLALTGVEQYF. CDR3 DNA: TGTGCCAGCAGCTTAGCCCTGACAGGGGTTGAGCAGTACTTC.

This clonotype has more than one count but fewer than ten. The chain couples TRBV7-3 to TRBJ1-1, with D uncertain. From germline, CDR1 is SGHTA and CDR2 FQGTGA. V lost 5 bases to trimming and J lost 4 bases, with 11 bases between them. CDR3 length: 13 amino acids. CDR3 loop: CASSVDTTTEAFF. CDR3 in DNA: TGTGCCAGCAGCGTTGACACGACCACTGAAGCTTTCTTT.

V gene TRBV11-2 combines with J gene TRBJ2-6; the match to TRBD1 covers 7 bases. This CDR3 comprises 18 residues. J lost 0 bases, V lost 5 bases, and 10 bases had no gene match. Germline V gives CDR1 SGHAT, CDR2 FQNNGV. CDR3 sequence reads: CASSPRTGAFSGANVLTF. DNA for the CDR3: TGTGCCAGCAGCCCCCGGACAGGTGCATTCTCTGGGGCCAACGTCCTGACTTTC.

This clonotype was recorded at least ten times. The J gene is TRBJ1-1, the V gene TRBV7-2; TRBD1 might be the D (6 bases). The CDR3 contains 16 residues. The V gene lost 4 bases and the J gene lost 4 bases, with 19 bases spanning the gap. Germline V lookup: CDR1 SGHTA, CDR2 FQGNSA. CDR3 sequence reads: CASSSGFRGEGTEAFF. In nucleotides, the CDR3 is TGTGCCAGCAGCTCTGGGTTCAGGGGCGAGGGCACTGAAGCTTTCTTT.

This clonotype occurred many times. The chain combines TRBV4-1 with TRBJ2-2; TRBD2 is a possible D gene (6 bases). This CDR3 is built from 14 residues. Germline V gene data show CDR1 as MGHRA and CDR2 as YSYEKL. V was shortened by 1 base and J by 6 bases, with 9 bases between the two germline ends. The CDR3 region is CASSQGVAAGELFF. The CDR3 DNA reads TGCGCCAGCAGCCAAGGAGTAGCGGCCGGGGAGCTGTTTTTT.

This clonotype was recorded many times. The V gene is TRBV10-3, the J gene TRBJ2-2; perhaps TRBD2 as D (5 bases). CDR1 is ENHRY and CDR2 is SYGVKD in the germline V gene. This CDR3 is built from 15 residues. V lost 5 bases to trimming and J lost 4 bases, with 14 bases between them. CDR3 loop: CAISLVPGGTGELFF. The CDR3 nucleotides are TGTGCCATCAGTTTGGTGCCTGGAGGCACCGGGGAGCTGTTTTTT.

This clonotype showed up many times. The J gene is TRBJ2-3, the V gene TRBV2; D could derive from TRBD1 or TRBD2 (5 bases each). Germline CDR1 SNHLY, CDR2 FYNNEI. Trimming cost V 8 bases and J 3 bases, with 18 bases left between them. The CDR3 extends over 15 amino acids. The CDR3, as DNA: TGTGCCAGCGGTGCGGTGGGACCGGGGACAGATACGCAGTATTTT. It translates to CASGAVGPGTDTQYF. Filled out from reference TRBV2 and TRBJ2-3, the complete variable domain reads EPEVTQTPSHQVTQMGQEVILRCVPISNHLYFYWYRQILGQKVEFLVSFYNNEISEKSEIFDDQFSVERPDGSNFTLKIRSTKLEDSAMYFCASGAVGPGTDTQYFGPGTRLTVL.

The chain links TRBV4-1 to TRBJ1-2; 7 nucleotides agree with TRBD1. The V gene's germline CDR1 is MGHRA and CDR2 YSYEKL. The CDR3 has 14 amino acids. With V trimmed by 9 bases and J by 2 bases, 9 bases remained unmatched. CDR3 region: CASREVRGNYGYTF. The CDR3 nucleotides are TGCGCCAGTAGGGAGGTCAGGGGGAACTATGGCTACACCTTC.